This TCR beta chain came from a study of T-cell reconstitution after alpha-beta-depleted transplantation in children. Whole-study results and caveats: Newly produced T cells mostly provided counts and TCRbeta diversity after one year, as hyperexpanded clones declined. Several hundred expanded graft clones reportedly gave rise to the alpha-beta T cells present about two months after transplant.

The authors prepared the TCRbeta library with unique molecular identifiers. TCRdb processed the PCR reads anew with MiXCR; each CDR3 protein has one entry. The table records more than 500,000 distinct CDR3 sequences, about an eighth of them present only once. Comments on this clonotype: Its matching antigen is unknown.

Germline V gives CDR1 SGHTA, CDR2 FQGNSA. The CDR3 has 14 residues. V was cut by 5 bases and J by 6 bases, with 16 bases left in between. This sample comprised PBMCs, mostly from graft donor cells, obtained 180 days after TCRalphabeta/CD19-depleted stem cell transplant. This sequence was found in a female patient younger than 10 who had a stem cell transplant for aplastic anemia, so the T cells may come from the graft donor. The rearrangement uses TRBV7-2 and TRBJ1-2, with D possibly TRBD1 on 6 matching bases. The CDR3 nucleotides are TGTGCCAGCAGCGGTACACAGGGTGGGGATGGCTACACCTTC. Amino acids: CASSGTQGGDGYTF.